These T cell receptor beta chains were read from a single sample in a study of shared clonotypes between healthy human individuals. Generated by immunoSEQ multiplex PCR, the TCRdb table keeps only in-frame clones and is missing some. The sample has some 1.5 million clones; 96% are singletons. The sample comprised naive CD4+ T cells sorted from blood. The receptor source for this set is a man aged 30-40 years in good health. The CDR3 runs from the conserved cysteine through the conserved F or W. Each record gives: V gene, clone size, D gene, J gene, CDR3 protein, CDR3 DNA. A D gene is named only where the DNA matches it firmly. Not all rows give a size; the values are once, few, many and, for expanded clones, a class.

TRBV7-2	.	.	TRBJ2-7	CASSLGGNLAHEQYF	TGTGCCAGCAGCTTGGGCGGGAATCTTGCCCACGAGCAGTACTTC
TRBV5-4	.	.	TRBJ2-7	CASSPKGGMDYEQYF	TGTGCCAGCAGCCCGAAGGGGGGTATGGACTACGAGCAGTACTTC
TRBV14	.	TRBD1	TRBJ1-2	CASSQDTGGRGYGYTF	TGTGCCAGCAGCCAAGACACAGGGGGACGCGGCTATGGCTACACCTTC
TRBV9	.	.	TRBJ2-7	CASSPRDTPTYEQYF	TGTGCCAGCAGCCCCCGGGACACCCCGACCTACGAGCAGTACTTC
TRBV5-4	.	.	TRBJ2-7	CASSQGLSSYEQYF	TGTGCCAGCAGCCAAGGACTAAGCTCCTACGAGCAGTACTTC
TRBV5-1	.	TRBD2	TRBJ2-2	CASSFLAGGSGELFF	TGCGCCAGCAGCTTCCTAGCGGGTGGATCCGGGGAGCTGTTTTTT
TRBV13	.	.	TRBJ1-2	CASSFRRGFNYGYTF	TGTGCCAGCAGCTTCAGAAGGGGGTTTAACTATGGCTACACCTTC
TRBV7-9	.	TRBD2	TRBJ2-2	CASSRRTSGSTGELFF	TGTGCCAGCAGCCGCCGGACTAGCGGGAGTACCGGGGAGCTGTTTTTT
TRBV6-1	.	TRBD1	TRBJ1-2	CGSGQGNGEGYTF	TGTGGGTCGGGACAGGGGAACGGTGAGGGCTACACCTTC
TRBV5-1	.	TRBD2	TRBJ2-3	CASSSEPLAVTYF	TGCGCCAGCAGCTCCGAGCCCCTAGCGGTTACGTATTTT
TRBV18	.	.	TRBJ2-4	CASSPIVGGLAKNIQYF	TGTGCCAGCTCACCGATCGTGGGGGGGCTAGCCAAAAACATTCAGTACTTC
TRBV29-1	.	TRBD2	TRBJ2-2	CSVWTSGSLGGELFF	TGCAGCGTTTGGACTAGCGGGAGCTTAGGCGGGGAGCTGTTTTTT
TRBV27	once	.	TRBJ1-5	CASSMGDSNQPQHF	TGTGCCAGCAGTATGGGGGACAGCAATCAGCCCCAGCATTTT
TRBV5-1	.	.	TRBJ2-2	CASSYGSGQNTGELFF	TGCGCCAGCAGCTACGGGAGTGGGCAGAACACCGGGGAGCTGTTTTTT
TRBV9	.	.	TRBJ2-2	CASSFRGANTGELFF	TGTGCCAGCAGCTTCCGAGGGGCGAACACCGGGGAGCTGTTTTTT
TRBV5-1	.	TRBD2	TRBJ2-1	CASSFEGQGLAGGNNEQFF	TGCGCCAGCAGCTTTGAGGGACAGGGCCTAGCGGGAGGGAACAATGAGCAGTTCTTC
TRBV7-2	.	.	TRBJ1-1	CASSPQGYEAFF	TGTGCCAGCAGCCCCCAGGGATATGAAGCTTTCTTT
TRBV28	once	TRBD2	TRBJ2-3	CASTSGSFADTQYF	TGTGCCAGCACTAGCGGGAGCTTTGCAGATACGCAGTATTTT
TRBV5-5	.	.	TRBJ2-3	CASSLDPRGIGDTQYF	TGTGCCAGCAGCTTGGATCCGCGTGGGATCGGGGATACGCAGTATTTT
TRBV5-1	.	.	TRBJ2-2	CASSLGQNTGELFF	TGCGCCAGCAGCTTAGGCCAGAACACCGGGGAGCTGTTTTTT
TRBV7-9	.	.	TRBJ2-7	CASSLVSGLAREQYF	TGTGCCAGCAGCTTAGTCTCGGGACTGGCGAGGGAGCAGTACTTC
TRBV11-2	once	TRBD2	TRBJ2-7	CASSLGLAASYEQYF	TGTGCCAGCAGCTTAGGGCTAGCGGCCTCTTACGAGCAGTACTTC
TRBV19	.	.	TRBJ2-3	CASSRLADTQYF	TGTGCCAGTAGTAGGCTTGCTGATACGCAGTATTTT
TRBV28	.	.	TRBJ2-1	CASKLAYNEQFF	TGTGCCAGCAAACTGGCCTACAATGAGCAGTTCTTC
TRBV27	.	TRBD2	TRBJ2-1	CASSIIGRTSGRSIVEQFF	TGTGCCAGCAGTATTATCGGGAGGACTAGCGGGAGATCTATCGTTGAGCAGTTCTTC